This T cell receptor (beta chain) emerged from a study of PD-1 blockade in classical Hodgkin lymphoma. Broader study findings: CD4+ TCR diversity, unlike CD8+, rose significantly by C4D1. Possibly reflecting disease activity or prior therapy, repertoire differences have causes that remain undefined.

Only in-frame clones appear in the TCRdb table, and some are missing; sequencing was by immunoSEQ multiplex PCR. The sample includes tens of thousands of clones, about 76% of them seen just once. Every single patient, without exception, relapsed after autologous stem cell transplantation, and brentuximab vedotin exposure varied. The CDR3 loop spans 16 amino acids. The germline CDR1 and CDR2 sequences are SEHNR and FQNEAQ (reference sequence). The junction had 6 bases not matched to a gene; V was cut back by 5 bases and J by 8 bases. Turning to this clone: Its antigen remains unknown.

This clonotype originated in a human donor with classical Hodgkin lymphoma. The V call is TRBV7-9, the J call TRBJ2-1; 16 positions match TRBD2. Sequenced material: peripheral blood mononuclear cells (PBMCs), taken before the second cycle of nivolumab. CDR3 DNA sequence: TGTGCCAGCAGCACCGCGGGACTAGCGGGGGGGTATGAGCAGTTCTTC. Translating it yields CASSTAGLAGGYEQFF.